These 21 T cell receptor beta chains originate from one sample sequenced in a study of beta chain features in type 1 diabetes (dated by TCRdb to about 2018). Broad study findings and their caveats: A moderate but significant shortening of TCRB CDR3 length was observed in type 1 diabetes patients in all four CD4+ subsets.

Library generation was performed with the immunoSEQ multiplex PCR assay. All of the isolated RNA was reverse transcribed with the High Capacity cDNA Reverse Transcription Kit, so expressed TCRB transcripts were sequenced. TCRdb re-hosts the immuneACCESS table, in-frame sequences only. Its copies lack some clones; in the studies checked, an unresolved V gene accounts for under half of them, and the cause for the rest is not known. For this sample there are about 150,000 clones; approximately 7.9% appear just once. 0.5% of the sample comes from the top ten. Their recognized antigens are unknown. Sequenced: central memory CD4+ T cells from blood. The receptors were gathered from a man aged 18 to 30 with type 1 diabetes.

V is TRBV7-9 and J is TRBJ1-1; weak D call: TRBD1 (5 bases). CDR1 SEHNR and CDR2 FQNEAQ come from the germline V gene (reference sequence). The CDR3 spans 15 residues. V gave up 3 bases and J gave up 7 bases, with 18 bases separating them. Here the CDR3 DNA reads TGTGCCAGCAGCTTCAAGACAGCTTCGGTTCTTGAAGCTTTCTTT. As protein: CASSFKTASVLEAFF.

In the case of this clone: The same CDR3 arises from other DNA sequences in this sample as well. The chain combines TRBV5-1 with TRBJ2-7; 7 bases match TRBD1. Germline CDR1 reads SGHRS; CDR2 reads YFSETQ. V lost 0 bases to trimming and J lost 1 base; unmatched junction nucleotides: 4. The CDR3 totals 15 residues. CDR3 in amino acids: CASSLAAGGSYEQYF. The CDR3 DNA reads as TGCGCCAGCAGCTTGGCGGCAGGGGGTTCCTACGAGCAGTACTTC.

The CDR3 reads CASSPDGTGTEPQHF. The DNA of the CDR3 is TGCGCCAGCAGCCCTGATGGGACAGGGACGGAGCCCCAGCATTTT. This chain joins TRBV5-1 and TRBJ1-5, with 9 bases that match TRBD1. Germline V gene lookup returns CDR1 SGHRS and CDR2 YFSETQ. Trimming cost V 4 bases and J 8 bases; bases outside gene matches: 10. This CDR3 has 15 amino acids.

This clone has just a few counts. The chain recombines TRBV28 with TRBJ2-3; 13 bases agree with TRBD2. Germline CDR1 MDHEN, CDR2 SYDVKM. The length of the CDR3 is 18 residues. J lost 6 bases, V lost 6 bases, and 15 bases had no gene match. The CDR3: CASRDRHTSGGASDTQYF. CDR3 DNA: TGTGCCAGCAGGGACCGACACACTAGCGGGGGGGCCTCCGATACGCAGTATTTT.

This clone was seen a handful of times. The V call is TRBV6-1, the J call TRBJ2-7, with 10 bases fitting TRBD1. The ends lost 3 bases at V and 2 bases at J; junction bases unmatched: 7. The CDR3 totals 16 residues. Germline V lookup: CDR1 MNHNS, CDR2 SASEGT. The CDR3 coding sequence is TGTGCCAGCAGTGAGAACCTTGGACAGGGGGCCTACGAGCAGTACTTC. It is translated as CASSENLGQGAYEQYF.

The chain uses TRBV7-2 and TRBJ2-3, with 11 nucleotides matching TRBD1. Germline V lookup: CDR1 SGHTA, CDR2 FQGNSA. The CDR3 extends over 15 amino acids. Germline trimming cut 5 bases from V and 4 bases from J; bases unmatched to any gene: 5. The DNA for the CDR3 is TGTGCCAGCAGCAACTGGGACAGGGGGGCAGATACGCAGTATTTT. This encodes CASSNWDRGADTQYF. The entire variable domain, with the rest obtained from reference TRBV7-2 and TRBJ2-3, is as follows: GAGVSQSPSNKVTEKGKDVELRCDPISGHTALYWYRQSLGQGLEFLIYFQGNSAPDKSGLPSDRFSAERTGGSVSTLTIQRTQQEDSAVYLCASSNWDRGADTQYFGPGTRLTVL.

This clone was counted only a few times. The rearrangement uses TRBV28 and TRBJ2-1, with 9 bases matching TRBD2. Germline loops: CDR1 MDHEN, CDR2 SYDVKM. This CDR3 region has 15 residues. The V gene end was trimmed by 4 bases and the J gene end by 0 bases; junction bases not matched to a gene: 1. Here the CDR3 DNA reads TGTGCCAGCAGTTCAGCGGGGGGCTCCTACAATGAGCAGTTCTTC. Protein: CASSSAGGSYNEQFF.

In this sample, this clone turned up many times. The chain has TRBV7-8 and TRBJ2-3; 8 bases are a match to TRBD2. This CDR3 has 16 amino acids. With V trimmed by 5 bases and J by 5 bases, 12 bases remained unmatched. The germline V gene has CDR1 SGHVS and CDR2 FQNEAQ. The DNA of the CDR3 is TGTGCCAGCAGCCCACTAGCGGATGGGACGGGAGATACGCAGTATTTT. Amino acids: CASSPLADGTGDTQYF.

The V call is TRBV28, the J call TRBJ2-7; tentative D call: TRBD1 (6 bases). V was trimmed by 6 bases and J by 0 bases, leaving 18 bases between them. CDR3 length: 16 amino acids. The germline gives CDR1 MDHEN, CDR2 SYDVKM. The CDR3 loop is CASSPLGAGASYEQYF. In nucleotides, the CDR3 is TGTGCCAGCAGCCCTCTCGGGGCAGGGGCCTCCTACGAGCAGTACTTC.

The chain has TRBV28 and TRBJ1-1; possible D gene TRBD1, 5 bases. Trimming left V 2 bases short and J 6 bases short, with 10 bases between. This CDR3 is 13 amino acids long. Germline V lookup: CDR1 MDHEN, CDR2 SYDVKM. Here the CDR3 reads CASSLGGGAEAFF. The CDR3, as DNA: TGTGCCAGCAGTTTAGGCGGGGGGGCTGAAGCTTTCTTT.

This clone has a handful of counts. This sequence joins TRBV5-6 and TRBJ2-7, with 9 nucleotides matching TRBD1. Germline V CDR1 and CDR2: SGHDT, YYEEEE. The trim removed 6 bases at V and 5 bases at J, leaving 9 bases unmatched. The length of the CDR3 is 14 residues. The CDR3 sequence: CASTLQGAAHEQYF. As DNA, the CDR3 is TGTGCCAGCACCCTACAGGGGGCGGCCCACGAGCAGTACTTC.

This clone was recorded a few times. The junction departs from the called germline gene at one end, perhaps through a read error. The V and J genes are TRBV11-2 and TRBJ2-6, with D possibly matching TRBD1 (5 bases). Germline assignment: CDR1 SGHAT and CDR2 FQNNGV. The CDR3 contains 16 residues. The chain's CDR3 is CASSQGSEPGANVLTF. The CDR3 region has the DNA TGCGCCAGCAGCCAGGGCTCAGAGCCTGGGGCCAACGTCCTGACTTTC.

In DNA form, the CDR3 reads TGTGCCAGCAGCCAAGATAAGAGGACTAGCGGGAGCAATGAGCAGTTCTTC. As protein: CASSQDKRTSGSNEQFF. This chain links TRBV4-2 with TRBJ2-1, with 13 nucleotides matching TRBD2. The CDR3 totals 17 residues. With 0 bases clipped from V and 6 bases from J, the junction kept 5 bases outside the gene matches. Germline-derived CDR1 and CDR2 are LGHNA and YNFKEQ.

V gene TRBV7-2 combines with J gene TRBJ1-2; TRBD1 matches at 7 bases. The CDR3 has 14 amino acids. V shed 2 bases and J 6 bases; nucleotides not matched to a gene: 6. Germline-derived CDR1 and CDR2 are SGHTA and FQGNSA. For the CDR3, the DNA is TGTGCCAGCAGCTTAATGGGACAGTCGGATGGCTACACCTTC. This sequence encodes CASSLMGQSDGYTF.

The J gene is TRBJ2-7, the V gene TRBV7-2, with D perhaps TRBD2 (5 bases). Deletions cut 5 bases from V and 3 bases from J, with 11 bases between. Germline lookup yields CDR1 SGHTA and CDR2 FQGNSA. The CDR3 is 13 amino acids. CDR3 sequence: CASSPDFFYEQYF. CDR3 in DNA: TGTGCCAGCAGCCCGGACTTTTTCTACGAGCAGTACTTC.

This clone was seen only a few times. J is TRBJ2-7 and V is TRBV5-1; D uncertain. CDR1 SGHRS and CDR2 YFSETQ come from the germline V gene. V gave up 4 bases and J gave up 4 bases, with 9 bases separating them. The CDR3 runs to 12 residues. The CDR3 nucleotides read TGCGCCAGCAGCCCCCCCGGGTACGAGCAGTACTTC. Residues: CASSPPGYEQYF.

The chain couples TRBV15 to TRBJ2-3; 14 nucleotides align to TRBD2. CDR1 is LNHNV and CDR2 is YYDKDF in the germline V gene (reference sequence). V dropped 6 bases and J dropped 0; count of bases not matched to a gene: 11. The CDR3 extends over 19 amino acids. CDR3 loop: CATRDLGLAGVSSTDTQYF. The CDR3 region has the DNA TGTGCCACCAGGGATCTGGGACTAGCGGGGGTATCTAGCACAGATACGCAGTATTTT.

This clone was seen a handful of times. The V call is TRBV4-1, the J call TRBJ2-1; TRBD2 aligns across 13 bases. The CDR3 contains 18 residues. CDR1 is MGHRA, CDR2 YSYEKL, per germline. V was clipped by 0 bases and J by 8 bases; unmatched bases: 10. CDR3 in DNA: TGCGCCAGCAGCCAAGAAGGACTAGCGGGAGCGCGGGTCGATGAGCAGTTCTTC. Its translation is CASSQEGLAGARVDEQFF.

This clone came up a few times. The genes are TRBV5-1 and TRBJ2-7, with TRBD2 as a possible D gene (5 bases). CDR1 SGHRS and CDR2 YFSETQ come from the germline V gene. The CDR3 runs 15 residues. Trimming cost V 3 bases and J 7 bases, with 20 bases left between them. The CDR3, as DNA: TGCGCCAGCAGCTCCCAGTCCGGGCACGGGGAGGAGCAGTACTTC. Translation: CASSSQSGHGEEQYF.

This clone showed up just a few times. The chain recombines TRBV7-2 with TRBJ1-1, with D perhaps matching TRBD1 (6 bases). V was clipped by 5 bases and J by 5 bases, with 15 bases between them. This CDR3 is 14 amino acids long. Germline V lookup: CDR1 SGHTA, CDR2 FQGNSA. Here the CDR3 DNA reads TGTGCCAGCAGCCGGAGACAGGAGGCTACTGAAGCTTTCTTT. Its translation: CASSRRQEATEAFF.

This clone was seen only a few times. V and J are TRBV25-1 and TRBJ2-1; 7 nucleotides agree with TRBD2. CDR1 MGHDK and CDR2 SYGVNS come from the germline V gene. Losses at the gene ends were 8 bases for V and 0 bases for J; bases not matched to a gene: 1. The CDR3 totals 13 residues. In nucleotides, the CDR3 is TGTGCCAGCCGCGGGAGCTCCTACAATGAGCAGTTCTTC. Protein: CASRGSSYNEQFF.